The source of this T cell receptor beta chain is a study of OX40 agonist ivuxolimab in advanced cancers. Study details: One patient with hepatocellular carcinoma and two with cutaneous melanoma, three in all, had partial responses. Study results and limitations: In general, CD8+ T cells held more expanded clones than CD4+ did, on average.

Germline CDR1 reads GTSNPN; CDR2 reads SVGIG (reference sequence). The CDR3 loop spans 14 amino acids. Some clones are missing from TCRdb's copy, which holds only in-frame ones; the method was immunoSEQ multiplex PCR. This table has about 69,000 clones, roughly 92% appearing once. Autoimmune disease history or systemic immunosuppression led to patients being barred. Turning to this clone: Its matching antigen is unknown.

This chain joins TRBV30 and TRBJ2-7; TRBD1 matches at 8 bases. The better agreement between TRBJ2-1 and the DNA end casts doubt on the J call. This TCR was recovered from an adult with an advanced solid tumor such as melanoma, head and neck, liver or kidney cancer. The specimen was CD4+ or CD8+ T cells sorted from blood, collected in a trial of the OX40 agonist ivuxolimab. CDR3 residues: CAWRGQAKSNEQFF. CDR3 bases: TGTGCCTGGAGGGGACAGGCTAAGAGCAATGAGCAGTTCTTC.